This paragraph covers one TCR beta chain sequence. Its antigen is still unknown. This PCR relied on a set of 60 Vbeta primers and 13 Jbeta primers. TCRdb's table, derived via immunoSEQ multiplex PCR, lists solely in-frame clones and lacks some. The sample has about 160,000 clones; roughly 76% are singletons. The record originates from a study of cytomegalovirus exposure and HLA in healthy donors. Regarding the study as a whole: Most TCR beta V segments were productive about 90% or about 30% of the time in an earlier analysis. Reports described diagnosis of cytomegalovirus status by the classifier as highly specific and sensitive. In vitro checks showed that a few CMV-associated chains really do target CMV antigens. When a later analysis compared HLA-associated TCR beta chains with equally common others, the HLA-associated chains turned out to be more clonally expanded and to have lower generation probabilities.

The V end lost 4 bases, the J end lost 1 base, and 10 bases lay between the germline ends. This CDR3 has 14 residues. The V gene's germline CDR1 is SGHTA and CDR2 FQGNSA. The TCR originated in a woman in her forties or fifties in good health and CMV-seronegative. The rearrangement links TRBV7-2 to TRBJ1-1, with D uncertain. The sequencing sample was made of PBMCs. Here the CDR3 reads CASSSYLGNTEAFF. CDR3 in DNA: TGTGCCAGCAGCTCTTACCTCGGGAACACTGAAGCTTTCTTT.